The 10 T cell receptor beta chains given below trace back to one sample, sequenced in a study of blood T cells in healthy people across ages. A second roughly 6 to 11 cycle PCR used barcoded and J-beta primers. TCRdb fed the 5' RACE reads into MiXCR, producing one record per CDR3 protein. The sample contains around 2 million distinct CDR3 sequences, about 39% of which appear only once. Input material: blood. Receptors originate from a human donor in good health.

This chain uses TRBV28 with TRBJ2-4; TRBD1 matches at 10 bases. The germline CDR1 and CDR2 sequences are MDHEN and SYDVKM. The ends lost 3 bases at V and 13 bases at J; junction bases unmatched: 12. The length of the CDR3 is 15 residues. The CDR3 sequence: CASSFPLGQGGEQYF. In nucleotides, the CDR3 is TGTGCCAGCAGTTTTCCCCTAGGACAGGGGGGGGAGCAGTACTTC.

The CDR3 region is CASRPALGGGLTDTQYF. CDR3 DNA: TGTGCCAGCAGACCAGCCCTTGGAGGGGGGCTCACAGATACGCAGTATTTT. V is TRBV12-3 or TRBV12-4 and J is TRBJ2-3, with D perhaps assigned TRBD1 or TRBD2 (6 bases each). CDR3 size: 17 residues. The V end was cut by 6 bases, the J end by 2 bases, with 21 bases between.

This chain joins TRBV6-1 and TRBJ2-4; D is ambiguous. Germline CDR1 is MNHNS and CDR2 is SASEGT. The CDR3 is made up of 11 amino acids. With 0 bases removed from V and 8 bases from J, the gap between germline ends came to 2 bases. The CDR3 nucleotides are TGTGCCAGCAGTGAAGCGCACATTCAGTACTTC. Its protein is CASSEAHIQYF.

The table lists this clonotype with a few counts. The V and J genes are TRBV20-1 and TRBJ1-2; no firm D call. Trimming stripped 3 bases from V and 5 bases from J, with 7 bases between. The CDR3 is 11 amino acids. CDR1 and CDR2 (germline): DFQATT, SNEGSKA (reference sequence). This CDR3 reads CSASQEYGYTF. The DNA of the CDR3 is TGCAGTGCTAGTCAGGAGTATGGCTACACCTTC.

The chain combines TRBV5-6 with TRBJ1-3, with D possibly matching TRBD1 (5 bases). CDR1 and CDR2 from the germline V gene are SGHDT and YYEEEE. The ends were cut back, 4 bases at V and 4 bases at J, with 12 bases in the middle. The CDR3 has 14 residues. CDR3 loop: CASSVGTGGNTIYF. The CDR3 nucleotides read TGTGCCAGCAGCGTCGGGACCGGCGGAAACACCATATATTTT.

This clonotype was detected only a few times. The rearrangement links TRBV6-2 or TRBV6-3 to TRBJ1-6; D gene ambiguous. CDR3 length: 13 residues. CDR1 MNHEY and CDR2 SVGEGT come from the germline V gene. Between the trimmed V and J ends, which lost 6 bases and 7 bases, there was a span of 10 bases. The CDR3 sequence is CASRWGGNSPLHF. DNA of the CDR3: TGTGCCAGCAGGTGGGGTGGAAATTCACCCCTCCACTTT.

This clonotype was detected a few times. V and J are TRBV28 and TRBJ1-1; no firm D call. The V gene lost 4 bases and the J gene lost 0 bases, with 12 bases spanning the gap. Germline V gene lookup returns CDR1 MDHEN and CDR2 SYDVKM. The CDR3 has 15 residues. The DNA for the CDR3 is TGTGCCAGCAGTTACCCGTCCAGGCTGAACACTGAAGCTTTCTTT. This sequence encodes CASSYPSRLNTEAFF.

A word on this clonotype: The germline gene is not matched at one end of the junction; a read error may be the cause. The chain carries TRBV7-9 and TRBJ2-1; D possibly matches TRBD1 or TRBD2 (6 bases each). This CDR3 spans 13 amino acids. Germline V CDR1 and CDR2: SEHNR, FQNEAQ (reference sequence). CDR3 nucleotide sequence: TGTGCCGGCAGCTTAGGGGGGTTTGATGAGCAGTTCTTC. Translated: CAGSLGGFDEQFF.

The chain couples TRBV9 to TRBJ2-7; D assignment may be TRBD1 or TRBD2 (5 bases each). With the DNA end fitting TRBJ2-5 better, the J assignment may be wrong. CDR1 is SGDLS, CDR2 YYNGEE, per germline. The CDR3 runs 15 residues. In DNA, the CDR3 is TGTGCCAGCAGCGTAGTATGGGGGTCTCGAGAGACCCAGTACTTC. Its protein is CASSVVWGSRETQYF.

The chain is built from TRBV4-2 and TRBJ2-1; D possibly corresponds to TRBD2 (6 bases). The CDR3 extends over 16 amino acids. The germline gives CDR1 LGHNA, CDR2 YNFKEQ. V was cut by 0 bases and J by 2 bases, with 11 bases left in between. CDR3 protein: CASSQDPGVTYNEQFF. Here the CDR3 DNA reads TGTGCCAGCAGCCAAGACCCGGGGGTCACCTACAATGAGCAGTTCTTC.